This T cell receptor (beta chain) was sequenced during a study of T cell changes during pregnancy in multiple sclerosis. Libraries were prepared by immunoSEQ multiplex PCR; TCRdb keeps only in-frame clonotypes and omits some of them. The data show about 20,000 clones, with 80% to 90% seen just once and 15% to 20% held by the top ten. The receptor comes from a female donor in good health, enrolled as a control in a pregnancy study. The material sequenced was CD8+ T cells from peripheral blood mononuclear cells, taken after pregnancy.

The CDR3 bases are TGTGCCAGCAGTTACGGGACTAGCGGATATCAAGAGACCCAGTACTTC. It specifies CASSYGTSGYQETQYF. V usage is TRBV6-5 and J usage is TRBJ2-5, with 11 bases identical to TRBD2. The germline gives CDR1 MNHEY, CDR2 SVGAGI. The CDR3 runs 16 residues. V gave up 2 bases and J gave up 2 bases; unmatched junction bases: 4.